This is a list of T cell receptor beta chains from one sample in a study of PD-L1 blockade in urothelial cancer. Only in-frame clones appear in the TCRdb table, and some are missing; sequencing was by immunoSEQ multiplex PCR. The sample has about 91,000 clones, 75% to 90% seen once. The sequencing here drew on PBMCs, taken around atezolizumab (anti-PD-L1) treatment. The receptors were sampled from a man aged 65 to 79 with urothelial cancer. Both conserved end residues are part of each CDR3. D genes are given only for firm matches. Not all rows give a size; the values are once, few, many and, for expanded clones, a class.

CASSYPRDRGREQYF	TGTGCCAGCAGTTACCCCCGGGACAGGGGGCGCGAGCAGTACTTC	TRBV6-5	TRBJ2-7	TRBD1	.
CAWSGLAIDTQYF	TGTGCCTGGAGCGGACTAGCGATAGATACGCAGTATTTT	TRBV30	TRBJ2-3	TRBD2	.
CASSDLRTGTTNEKLFF	TGTGCCAGCAGTGACCTTCGGACAGGAACAACTAATGAAAAACTGTTTTTT	TRBV6-4	TRBJ1-4	TRBD1	.
CASSVAGQNNEKLFF	TGTGCCAGCAGCGTAGCAGGGCAGAATAATGAAAAACTGTTTTTT	TRBV9	TRBJ1-4	.	.
CASSLGKLADIQYF	TGTGCCAGCAGCTTGGGGAAGCTAGCGGATATTCAGTACTTC	TRBV5-6	TRBJ2-4	TRBD2	.
CASSPTPSSYNEQFF	TGTGCCAGCAGCCCTACTCCGAGCTCCTACAATGAGCAGTTCTTC	TRBV9	TRBJ2-1	.	.
CASSLGLAGGSHYNEQFF	TGCGCCAGCAGCTTAGGACTAGCGGGCGGATCACACTACAATGAGCAGTTCTTC	TRBV4-1	TRBJ2-1	TRBD2	.
CATSALRLGTGVTGELFF	TGTGCCACCAGTGCGTTGCGTCTCGGGACAGGGGTTACCGGGGAGCTGTTTTTT	TRBV15	TRBJ2-2	TRBD1	.
CATSRGHRGALPQELSSYEQYF	TGTGCCACCAGCAGAGGCCACAGGGGGGCGCTCCCCCAGGAATTGTCCTCCTACGAGCAGTACTTC	TRBV15	TRBJ2-7	TRBD1	.
CASSLRTGGPFNEKLFF	TGTGCCAGCAGCTTACGGACAGGGGGCCCTTTTAATGAAAAACTGTTTTTT	TRBV7-2	TRBJ1-4	TRBD1	.
CASSRTQGADTEAFF	TGTGCCAGTAGTCGCACACAGGGGGCGGACACTGAAGCTTTCTTT	TRBV19	TRBJ1-1	TRBD1	few
CASSQGASMVDETQYF	TGTGCCAGCAGCCAGGGGGCGTCGATGGTAGATGAGACCCAGTACTTC	TRBV7-6	TRBJ2-5	TRBD1	.
CASRLGTGAHTEAFF	TGTGCCAGCAGACTCGGGACAGGGGCCCACACTGAAGCTTTCTTT	TRBV4-2	TRBJ1-1	TRBD1	.
CASSYGQHYGYTF	TGTGCCAGCAGTTACGGGCAGCACTATGGCTACACCTTC	TRBV6-7	TRBJ1-2	.	.
CASSRTRNQPQHF	TGTGCCAGCAGCCGGACACGCAATCAGCCCCAGCATTTT	TRBV5-5	TRBJ1-5	.	.
CASSLTGDEQYF	TGTGCCAGCAGCCTGACAGGGGATGAGCAGTACTTC	TRBV6-5	TRBJ2-7	TRBD1	.
CAWTRGRDEKLFF	TGTGCCTGGACTAGGGGGAGAGATGAAAAACTGTTTTTT	TRBV30	TRBJ1-4	.	.
CASSVERSPGELFF	TGTGCCAGCAGCGTAGAACGGTCTCCCGGGGAGCTGTTTTTT	TRBV9	TRBJ2-2	.	.
CASSPRGGSSYNEQFF	TGTGCCAGCAGCCCAAGAGGCGGGAGCTCCTACAATGAGCAGTTCTTC	TRBV9	TRBJ2-1	TRBD2	.
CASRRGRDGTYEQYF	TGTGCCAGCAGACGGGGGAGGGACGGAACCTACGAGCAGTACTTC	TRBV6-6	TRBJ2-7	TRBD2	.
CASRVGEGDTQYF	TGTGCCAGCAGGGTGGGGGAGGGAGATACGCAGTATTTT	TRBV27	TRBJ2-3	TRBD2	.
CASSLTGQGPTNEKLFF	TGTGCCAGCAGCCTGACCGGACAGGGCCCGACTAATGAAAAACTGTTTTTT	TRBV5-8	TRBJ1-4	TRBD1	once
CASSSRAGGRGEKLFF	TGTGCCAGCAGCAGTAGAGCCGGGGGGCGCGGGGAAAAACTGTTTTTT	TRBV7-2	TRBJ1-4	.	.
CASSLEGSGTTDTQYF	TGTGCCAGCAGCTTAGAGGGTAGCGGGACCACAGATACGCAGTATTTT	TRBV7-6	TRBJ2-3	TRBD2	once
CASSLRGDRNYGYTF	TGTGCCAGCAGCTTAAGAGGAGACCGTAACTATGGCTACACCTTC	TRBV7-2	TRBJ1-2	.	once
CASSVDRGSTEAFF	TGTGCCAGCAGCGTCGACAGGGGTTCGACTGAAGCTTTCTTT	TRBV7-9	TRBJ1-1	TRBD1	.
CASSLPQGLGLDGYTF	TGTGCCAGCAGCTTGCCGCAGGGGTTGGGTTTAGATGGCTACACCTTC	TRBV5-4	TRBJ1-2	.	.
CASSIYGRGWYNEQFF	TGTGCCAGTAGTATATATGGCAGGGGGTGGTACAATGAGCAGTTCTTC	TRBV19	TRBJ2-1	TRBD1	.
CASSFQGTASYEQYF	TGTGCCAGCAGCTTCCAAGGGACAGCCTCCTACGAGCAGTACTTC	TRBV5-5	TRBJ2-7	TRBD1	many
CASSLTVQQRANYGYTF	TGCGCCAGCAGCTTGACAGTGCAACAACGAGCTAACTATGGCTACACCTTC	TRBV5-1	TRBJ1-2	.	once
CAWSVGGSSYEQYF	TGTGCCTGGAGTGTAGGCGGCAGCTCCTACGAGCAGTACTTC	TRBV30	TRBJ2-7	.	.
CASSLAGGGSRRDTQYF	TGTGCCAGCAGCTTAGCCGGCGGAGGCTCCCGTAGGGATACGCAGTATTTT	TRBV7-2	TRBJ2-3	.	.
CASSLYRDREEAFF	TGTGCCAGCAGCTTATACCGGGACAGGGAGGAAGCTTTCTTT	TRBV7-9	TRBJ1-1	TRBD1	many
CASSKDRGSGANVLTF	TGCGCCAGCAGCAAGGACAGGGGGTCTGGGGCCAACGTCCTGACTTTC	TRBV5-1	TRBJ2-6	TRBD1	few
CASSQAQDIFSYEQYF	TGTGCCAGCAGCCAAGCGCAAGACATCTTCTCCTACGAGCAGTACTTC	TRBV4-2	TRBJ2-7	.	.
CASSIGQGDYGYTF	TGTGCCAGTAGTATCGGACAGGGGGATTATGGCTACACCTTC	TRBV19	TRBJ1-2	TRBD1	few
CASSGQGRDTQYF	TGTGCCAGCAGTGGACAGGGGAGGGATACGCAGTATTTT	TRBV27	TRBJ2-3	TRBD1	.
CASSFTGLAGEYEQFF	TGTGCCAGCAGTTTCACTGGACTAGCGGGGGAGTATGAGCAGTTCTTC	TRBV11-1	TRBJ2-1	TRBD2	.
CATSRDLGQGEDTIYF	TGTGCCACCAGCAGAGATTTGGGACAGGGGGAGGACACCATATATTTT	TRBV15	TRBJ1-3	TRBD1	.
CASSDGTLNTEAFF	TGTGCCAGCAGCGACGGGACACTTAACACTGAAGCTTTCTTT	TRBV9	TRBJ1-1	.	.
CASSLVGQGAINTGELFF	TGCGCCAGCAGCTTGGTTGGACAGGGGGCGATAAACACCGGGGAGCTGTTTTTT	TRBV5-1	TRBJ2-2	TRBD1	.
CASIAGTGVRYGYTF	TGTGCCAGTATCGCCGGGACAGGGGTACGATATGGCTACACCTTC	TRBV19	TRBJ1-2	TRBD1	.
CAIVQGAANVLTF	TGTGCCATCGTACAGGGGGCGGCCAACGTCCTGACTTTC	TRBV19	TRBJ2-6	TRBD1	.